This T cell receptor beta chain comes out of a study of blood T cell repertoires in COVID-19. Study overall: PBMCs, B-cell-depleted T cells, or T cells provided the cDNA or gDNA that made up the material.

Original processing notes: Amplification from reference gene primers served as the basis for estimated nucleated cell counts. Repertoires were generated with immunoSEQ multiplex PCR, while TCRdb's copy carries only in-frame clones and drops some. That table gives V, J and clone size, and the DNA gave D and trimming. The sample shows 60,000 to 100,000 clones, roughly 89% of them seen only once. Sequences were obtained from peripheral blood. The origin of this receptor is a man aged 45 to 65 with active COVID-19.

In DNA, the CDR3 is TGTGCCAGCAGCTTAGGACTAGCACCCCAAGAGACCCAGTACTTC. The encoded protein is CASSLGLAPQETQYF. V is TRBV7-3 and J is TRBJ2-5, with 8 bases that match TRBD2. Germline V lookup: CDR1 SGHTA, CDR2 FQGTGA. V lost 2 bases and J lost 1; bases outside the gene matches: 3. CDR3 size: 15 residues.